The clone carrying this T cell receptor beta chain has more than one count but fewer than ten. The data stem from a study of blood T cell repertoires in COVID-19. Study-wide context: Samples of COVID-19 (acute and convalescent) were obtained from the United States, Italy and Spain. The analysed material was cDNA or gDNA that came from T cells, B-cell-depleted T cells, or PBMCs.

As handled by the study authors: For nucleated cells, counts were estimated from reference gene primer amplification. Using immunoSEQ multiplex PCR, the repertoire was profiled, and TCRdb retains in-frame clones only, with some absent. Clonal size and the V and J genes are those of that table, whereas D and trimming came from the DNA. The data show 95,000 or so clones, roughly 90% seen once. Sample: peripheral blood. This sequence originates from a man aged 80 or over with active or convalescent COVID-19.

In DNA form, the CDR3 reads TGTGCCAGTAGTCCGGGACAGGGGAACTACAATGAGCAGTTCTTC. Amino acid sequence: CASSPGQGNYNEQFF. The chain uses TRBV19 and TRBJ2-1; the match to TRBD1 covers 10 bases. CDR3 size: 15 residues. The J segment lost 3 bases and the V segment lost 5 bases, leaving 4 bases of the junction unmatched. The germline V gene encodes CDR1 LNHDA and CDR2 SQIVND (reference sequence).